This record covers a single TCR beta chain. PCR involved 60 Vbeta and 13 Jbeta primers. Sequencing was performed with immunoSEQ multiplex PCR; in TCRdb, only in-frame clones are kept and a portion is missing. The profile covers approximately 160,000 clones, with around 65% appearing a single time and about 3% taken by the ten largest. This specimen comes from a study of cytomegalovirus exposure and HLA in healthy donors. Across the study: HLA-typed donors were the source of 86 million or so unique TCRs held in an early data release.

This cohort consisted of healthy bone marrow donors. The length of the CDR3 is 16 residues. Trimming removed 2 bases from V and 4 bases from J; junction bases left unmatched: 10. Germline V gene lookup returns CDR1 LNHDA and CDR2 SQIVND (reference sequence). The chain links TRBV19 to TRBJ2-5; 7 bases are a match to TRBD2. The clonotype originates from a woman in her 40s in good health and CMV-seropositive. Sequences were obtained from PBMCs. The CDR3 reads CASSIQGSGGGETQYF. For the CDR3, the DNA is TGTGCCAGTAGTATACAGGGATCGGGGGGAGGAGAGACCCAGTACTTC.